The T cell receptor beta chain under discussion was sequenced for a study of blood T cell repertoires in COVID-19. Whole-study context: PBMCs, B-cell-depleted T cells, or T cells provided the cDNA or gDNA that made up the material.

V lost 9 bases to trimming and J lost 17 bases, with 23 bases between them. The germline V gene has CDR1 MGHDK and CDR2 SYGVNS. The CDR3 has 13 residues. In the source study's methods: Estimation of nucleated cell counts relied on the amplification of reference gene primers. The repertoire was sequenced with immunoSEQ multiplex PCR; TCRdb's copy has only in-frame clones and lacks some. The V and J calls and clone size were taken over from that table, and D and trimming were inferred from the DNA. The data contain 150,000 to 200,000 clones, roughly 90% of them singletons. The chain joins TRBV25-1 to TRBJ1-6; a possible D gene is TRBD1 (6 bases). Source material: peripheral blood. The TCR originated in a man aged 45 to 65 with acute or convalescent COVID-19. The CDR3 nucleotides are TGTGCCAGTTCGACAGGCCTACCTGGGGGGGTCCACTTT. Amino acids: CASSTGLPGGVHF.